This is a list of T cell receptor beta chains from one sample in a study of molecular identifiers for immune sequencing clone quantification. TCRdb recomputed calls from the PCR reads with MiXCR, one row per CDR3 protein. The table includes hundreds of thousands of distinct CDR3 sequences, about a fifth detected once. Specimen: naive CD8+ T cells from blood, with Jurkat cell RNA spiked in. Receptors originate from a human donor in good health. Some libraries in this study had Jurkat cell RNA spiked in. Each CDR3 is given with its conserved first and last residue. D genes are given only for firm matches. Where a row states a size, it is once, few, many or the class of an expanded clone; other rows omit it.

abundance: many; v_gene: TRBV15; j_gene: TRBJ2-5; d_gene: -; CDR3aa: CATKLVETGRGETQYF; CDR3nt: TGTGCCACCAAATTGGTCGAGACAGGGAGGGGAGAGACCCAGTACTTC
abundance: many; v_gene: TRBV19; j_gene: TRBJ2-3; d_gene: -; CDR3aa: CASSILESDTQYF; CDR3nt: TGTGCCAGTAGTATTCTAGAGTCAGATACGCAGTATTTT
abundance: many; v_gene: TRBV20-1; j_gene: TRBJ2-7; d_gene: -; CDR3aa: CSARDFYEQYF; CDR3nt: TGCAGTGCTAGGGATTTTTACGAGCAGTACTTC
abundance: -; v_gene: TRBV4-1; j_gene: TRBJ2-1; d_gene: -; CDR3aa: CASSQEDIYNEQFF; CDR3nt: TGCGCCAGCAGCCAAGAAGACATATACAATGAGCAGTTCTTC
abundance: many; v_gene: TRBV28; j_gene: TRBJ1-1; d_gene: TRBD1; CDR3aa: CASSLDRQGAGNTEAFF; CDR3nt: TGTGCCAGCAGTTTAGACAGACAGGGGGCAGGGAACACTGAAGCTTTCTTT
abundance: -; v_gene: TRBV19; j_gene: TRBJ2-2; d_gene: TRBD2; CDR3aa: CASDGGSSLGELFF; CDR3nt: TGTGCCTCGGACGGGGGGAGCAGTCTCGGGGAGCTGTTTTTT
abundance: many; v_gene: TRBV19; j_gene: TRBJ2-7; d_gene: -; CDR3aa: CASSVPGAPEQYF; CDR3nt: TGTGCCAGTAGTGTACCCGGGGCGCCCGAGCAGTACTTC
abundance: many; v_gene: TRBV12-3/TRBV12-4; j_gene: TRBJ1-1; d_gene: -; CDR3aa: CASSLGPAEAFF; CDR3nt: TGTGCCAGCAGTTTGGGCCCGGCGGAGGCTTTCTTT
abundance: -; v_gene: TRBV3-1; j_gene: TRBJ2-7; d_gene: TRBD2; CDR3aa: CASSSPAGLAGVQEQYF; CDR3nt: TGTGCCAGCAGCTCACCCGCCGGACTAGCGGGAGTGCAAGAGCAGTACTTC
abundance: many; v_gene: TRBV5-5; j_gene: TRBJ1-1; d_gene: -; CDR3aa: CASSRGPMNTEAFF; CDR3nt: TGTGCCAGCAGCCGAGGACCGATGAACACTGAAGCTTTCTTT
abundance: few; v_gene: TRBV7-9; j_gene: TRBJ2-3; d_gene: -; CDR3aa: CASSLMFLLEDSQYF; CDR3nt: TGTGCCAGCAGCTTAATGTTCCTCTTAGAGGATTCGCAGTATTTT
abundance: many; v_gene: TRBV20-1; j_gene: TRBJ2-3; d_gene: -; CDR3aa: CSGAIVADTQYF; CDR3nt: TGCAGTGGAGCGATAGTAGCAGATACGCAGTATTTT
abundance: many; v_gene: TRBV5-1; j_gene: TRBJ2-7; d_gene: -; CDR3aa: CASSLYQGPLWEQYF; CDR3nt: TGCGCCAGCAGCTTGTACCAGGGTCCCCTATGGGAGCAGTACTTC
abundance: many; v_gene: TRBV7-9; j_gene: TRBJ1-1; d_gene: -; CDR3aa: CAITRWAEAFF; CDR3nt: TGTGCCATCACCCGGTGGGCTGAAGCTTTCTTT
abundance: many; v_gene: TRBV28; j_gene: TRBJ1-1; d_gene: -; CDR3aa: CASSLAQLMNTEAFF; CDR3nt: TGTGCCAGCAGTTTGGCACAGCTAATGAACACTGAAGCTTTCTTT
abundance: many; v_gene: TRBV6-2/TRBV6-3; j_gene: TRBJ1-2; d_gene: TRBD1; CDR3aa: CASSYRDRAYYGYTF; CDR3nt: TGTGCCAGCAGTTACCGCGACAGGGCCTACTATGGCTACACCTTC
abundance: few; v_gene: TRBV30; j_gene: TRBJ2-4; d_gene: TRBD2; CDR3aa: CAWSTGLAGGENIQYF; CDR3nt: TGTGCCTGGAGTACGGGGCTAGCGGGAGGTGAAAACATTCAGTACTTC
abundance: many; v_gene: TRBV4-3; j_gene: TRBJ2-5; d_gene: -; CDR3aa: CASSQVTVSETQYF; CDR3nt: TGCGCCAGCAGCCAGGTGACTGTTTCCGAGACCCAGTACTTC
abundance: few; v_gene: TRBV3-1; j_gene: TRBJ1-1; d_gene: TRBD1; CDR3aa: CASSQDDRVEWVTEAFF; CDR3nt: TGTGCCAGCAGCCAAGATGACAGGGTGGAATGGGTCACTGAAGCTTTCTTT
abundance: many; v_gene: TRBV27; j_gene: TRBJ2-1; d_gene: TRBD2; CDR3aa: CASSLLAGPNEQFF; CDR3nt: TGTGCCAGCAGTTTACTAGCGGGACCTAATGAGCAGTTCTTC
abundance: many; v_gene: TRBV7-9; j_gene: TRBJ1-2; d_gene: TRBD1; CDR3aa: CASSSPGTGGLTYTF; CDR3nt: TGTGCCAGCAGCTCCCCGGGGACAGGGGGCCTGACCTACACCTTC
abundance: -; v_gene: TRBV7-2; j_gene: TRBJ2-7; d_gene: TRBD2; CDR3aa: CASSPEGAGGYRNYEQYF; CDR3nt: TGTGCCAGCAGCCCGGAAGGGGCGGGAGGGTATAGGAACTACGAGCAGTACTTC
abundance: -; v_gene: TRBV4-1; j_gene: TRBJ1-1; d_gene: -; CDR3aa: CASSQAPRDTEAFF; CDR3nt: TGCGCCAGCAGCCAAGCCCCGAGGGACACTGAAGCTTTCTTT
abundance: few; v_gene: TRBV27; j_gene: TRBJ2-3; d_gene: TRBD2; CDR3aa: CASSTEIPGTSGTSTDTQYF; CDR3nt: TGTGCCAGCAGTACGGAAATACCCGGGACTAGCGGGACCAGCACAGATACGCAGTATTTT
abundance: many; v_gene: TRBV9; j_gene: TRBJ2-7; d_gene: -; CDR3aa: CASSPILEQYF; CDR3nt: TGTGCCAGCAGCCCCATCTTAGAGCAGTACTTC
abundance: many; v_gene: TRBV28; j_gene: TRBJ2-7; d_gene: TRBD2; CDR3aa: CASSTLAGYEQYF; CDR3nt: TGTGCCAGCAGTACTCTAGCGGGCTACGAGCAGTACTTC
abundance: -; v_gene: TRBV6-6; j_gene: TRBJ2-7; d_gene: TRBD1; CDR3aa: CASGYSGGTYEQYF; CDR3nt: TGTGCCAGCGGTTACTCAGGGGGTACTTACGAGCAGTACTTC
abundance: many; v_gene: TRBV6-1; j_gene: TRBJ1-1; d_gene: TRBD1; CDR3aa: CASRQTGGLSEAFF; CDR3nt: TGTGCCAGCAGGCAGACAGGGGGCCTGTCTGAAGCTTTCTTT
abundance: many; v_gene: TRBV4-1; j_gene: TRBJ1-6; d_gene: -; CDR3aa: CASSQEGFPGLGYSPLHF; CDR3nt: TGCGCCAGCAGCCAAGAGGGCTTTCCAGGACTGGGATATTCACCCCTCCACTTT
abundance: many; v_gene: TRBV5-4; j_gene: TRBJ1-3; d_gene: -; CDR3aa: CASSGTLGSGNTIYF; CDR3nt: TGTGCCAGCAGCGGGACTTTGGGGTCCGGAAACACCATATATTTT
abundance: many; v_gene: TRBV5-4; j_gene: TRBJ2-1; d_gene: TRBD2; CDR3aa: CASSPWTSSHNEQFF; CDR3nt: TGTGCCAGCAGCCCCTGGACTAGCTCCCACAATGAGCAGTTCTTC
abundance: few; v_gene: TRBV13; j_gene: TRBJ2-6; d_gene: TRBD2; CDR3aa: CASSSTSGGAGVGANVLTF; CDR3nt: TGTGCCAGCAGCTCAACTAGCGGGGGGGCCGGGGTTGGGGCCAACGTCCTGACTTTC
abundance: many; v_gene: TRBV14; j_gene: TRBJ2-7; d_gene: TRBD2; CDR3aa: CASRKREDYEQYF; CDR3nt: TGTGCCAGCAGGAAGCGGGAGGACTACGAGCAGTACTTC
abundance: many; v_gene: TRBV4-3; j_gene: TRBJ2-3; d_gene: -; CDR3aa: CASSQVLWGTDTQYF; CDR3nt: TGCGCCAGCAGCCAAGTCCTCTGGGGCACAGATACGCAGTATTTT
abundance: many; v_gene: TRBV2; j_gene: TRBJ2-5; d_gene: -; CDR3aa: CASIPRREALETQYF; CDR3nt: TGTGCCAGCATCCCTCGGAGGGAAGCCCTAGAGACCCAGTACTTC
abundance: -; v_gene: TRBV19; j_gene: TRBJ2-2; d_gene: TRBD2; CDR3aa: CASTKLAGRTGELFF; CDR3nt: TGTGCCAGTACGAAACTAGCGGGACGCACCGGGGAGCTGTTTTTT
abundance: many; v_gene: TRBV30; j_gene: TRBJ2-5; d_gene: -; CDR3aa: CAWSGPIQETQYF; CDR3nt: TGTGCCTGGAGTGGACCAATCCAAGAGACCCAGTACTTC
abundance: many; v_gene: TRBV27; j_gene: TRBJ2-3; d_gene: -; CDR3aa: CASSSGLTLTDTQYF; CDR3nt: TGTGCCAGCAGTTCCGGACTAACCCTCACAGATACGCAGTATTTT